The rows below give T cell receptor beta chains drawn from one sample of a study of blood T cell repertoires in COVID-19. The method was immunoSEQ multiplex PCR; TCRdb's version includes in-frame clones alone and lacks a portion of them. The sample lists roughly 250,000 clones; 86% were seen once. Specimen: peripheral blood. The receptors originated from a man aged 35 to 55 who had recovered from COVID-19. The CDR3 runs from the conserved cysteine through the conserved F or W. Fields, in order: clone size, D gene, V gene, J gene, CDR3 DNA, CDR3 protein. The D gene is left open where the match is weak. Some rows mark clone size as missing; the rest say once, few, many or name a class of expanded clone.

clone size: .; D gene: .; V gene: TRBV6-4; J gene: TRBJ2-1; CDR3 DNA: TGTGCCAGCAGTGACGAGGCGGTAGCGCCGTACAATGAGCAGTTCTTC; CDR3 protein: CASSDEAVAPYNEQFF
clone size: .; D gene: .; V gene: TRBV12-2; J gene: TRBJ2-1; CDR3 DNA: TGTGCAAGTCGCTTAGGCAGGGGGTCCGGCGATGAGCAGTTCTTC; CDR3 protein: CASRLGRGSGDEQFF
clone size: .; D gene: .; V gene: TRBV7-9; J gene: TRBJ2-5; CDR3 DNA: TGTGCCAGCAGGAATAGGAAGGGGGGGAGCGCACAAGAGACCCAGTACTTC; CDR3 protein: CASRNRKGGSAQETQYF
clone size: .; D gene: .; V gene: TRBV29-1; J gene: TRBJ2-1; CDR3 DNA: TGCAGCGTGGTAAAGAGGGCGTCGGGCGGGATGGGCCATGAGCAGTTCTTC; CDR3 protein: CSVVKRASGGMGHEQFF
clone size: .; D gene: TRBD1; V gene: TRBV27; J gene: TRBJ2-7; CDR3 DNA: TGTGCCAGCAGTTTAAAAGGGGGCGATTTCTACGAGCAGTACTTC; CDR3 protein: CASSLKGGDFYEQYF
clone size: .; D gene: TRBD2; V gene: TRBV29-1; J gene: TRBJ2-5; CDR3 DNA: TGCAGCGGGTTCTGGCGGGGGGGCGAGACCCAGTACTTC; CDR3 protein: CSGFWRGGETQYF
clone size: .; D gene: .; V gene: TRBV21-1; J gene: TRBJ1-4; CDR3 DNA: TGTGCCAGCAGCAAATGCTGGGACGGGAGAGCAGTGGCCGAAAAACTGTTTTTT; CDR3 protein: CASSKCWDGRAVAEKLFF
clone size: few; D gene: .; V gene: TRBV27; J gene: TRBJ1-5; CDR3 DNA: TGTGCCAGCAGTTTATCAAGGGGCGCCAGGCAGCATTTT; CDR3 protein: CASSLSRGARQHF
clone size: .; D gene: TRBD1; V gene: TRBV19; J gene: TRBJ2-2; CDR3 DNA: TGTGCCAGTAGTGCACAGGGGCTCAGCACCGGGGAGCTGTTTTTT; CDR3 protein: CASSAQGLSTGELFF
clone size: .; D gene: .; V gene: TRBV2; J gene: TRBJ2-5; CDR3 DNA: TGTGCCAGCAGTGAAGCGCTTTCAAGAGCGGGGACCCAGTACTTC; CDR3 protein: CASSEALSRAGTQYF
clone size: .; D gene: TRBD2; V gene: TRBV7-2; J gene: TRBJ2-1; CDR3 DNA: TGTGCCAGCAGCCCGGGGCCAGCGGGGGGTTTTAATGAGCAGTTCTTC; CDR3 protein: CASSPGPAGGFNEQFF
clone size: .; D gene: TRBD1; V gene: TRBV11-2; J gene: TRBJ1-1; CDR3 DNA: TGTGCCAGCAGCTTTAACAGGGGCCTGAACACTGAAGCTTTCTTT; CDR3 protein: CASSFNRGLNTEAFF
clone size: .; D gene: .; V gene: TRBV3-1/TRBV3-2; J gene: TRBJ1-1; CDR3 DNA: TGTGCCAGCAGCCAAGGACGGCGGGGGAGGGACACTGAAGCTTTCTTT; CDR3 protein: CASSQGRRGRDTEAFF
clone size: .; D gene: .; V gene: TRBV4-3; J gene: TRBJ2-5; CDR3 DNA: TGCGCCAGCAGCCCCCTGTTTCCCCAAGAGACCCAGTACTTC; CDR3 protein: CASSPLFPQETQYF
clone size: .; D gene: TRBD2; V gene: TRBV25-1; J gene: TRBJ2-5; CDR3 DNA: TGTGCCAGCAGTGATACTGAGCGGGGGGGGTACCAAGAGACCCAGTACTTC; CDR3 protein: CASSDTERGGYQETQYF
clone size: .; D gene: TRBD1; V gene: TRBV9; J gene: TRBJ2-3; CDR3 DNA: TGTGCCAGCAGCGTGGAGACAGGGGGCACAGATACGCAGTATTTT; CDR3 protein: CASSVETGGTDTQYF